Sequencing of this TCR beta chain was carried out in a study of early T cells in non-severe SARS-CoV-2 infection. Overall study results and limits: Lookups in VDJdb leaned toward anti-spike CD8 responses and missed private and CD4 specificities.

In its sample, this clonotype ranks as medium-sized. Its antigen is not known. Germline V gene sequence: CDR1 SGDLS, CDR2 YYNGEE. The CDR3 sequence is 12 residues long. The V and J ends lost 3 bases and 11 bases, in that order; junction bases with no gene match: 7. In the library, individual cDNA molecules carried attached unique molecular identifiers. TCRdb ran MiXCR on the 5' RACE reads and lists one entry per CDR3 protein. The table has 20,000 to 25,000 distinct CDR3 sequences, more than 4% seen once. V and J are TRBV9 and TRBJ1-1; 7 nucleotides line up with TRBD1. Sequenced input: whole blood. This receptor was taken from an adult who was a healthcare worker with PCR-confirmed SARS-CoV-2 infection or an uninfected control (not recorded which). CDR3 loop: CASSADRVGAFF. The CDR3 region has the DNA TGTGCCAGCAGCGCCGACAGGGTCGGGGCTTTCTTT.